This TCR beta chain was documented in a study of T-cell reconstitution after alpha-beta-depleted transplantation in children. Whole-study findings and limits: In patients about two months after transplant, alpha-beta T cells reportedly arose from several hundred expanded graft clones. High day-60 TCRbeta diversity in some patients came from surviving recipient T cells and thymic progenitors. The main origin of T-cell counts and diversity one year after transplant was newly produced T cells.

Trimming stripped 9 bases from V and 1 base from J, with 11 bases between. The CDR3 contains 13 residues. Molecular barcoding with unique molecular identifiers was used for the TCRbeta library. TCRdb reprocessed the PCR reads with MiXCR, giving one entry per CDR3 protein. The sample consists of some 190,000 distinct CDR3 sequences, over 8.5% of them appearing once. This clonotype was detected many times. Its antigen is unknown. The sequence was collected from a boy younger than 10 with acute myeloid leukemia, due to receive a stem cell transplant. The input for sequencing was PBMCs, taken before TCRalphabeta/CD19-depleted stem cell transplant. This chain connects TRBV12-3 or TRBV12-4 to TRBJ2-3; D ambiguous. DNA of the CDR3: TGTGCCAGTCTATCGACCGGCACAGATACGCAGTATTTT. The encoded protein is CASLSTGTDTQYF.